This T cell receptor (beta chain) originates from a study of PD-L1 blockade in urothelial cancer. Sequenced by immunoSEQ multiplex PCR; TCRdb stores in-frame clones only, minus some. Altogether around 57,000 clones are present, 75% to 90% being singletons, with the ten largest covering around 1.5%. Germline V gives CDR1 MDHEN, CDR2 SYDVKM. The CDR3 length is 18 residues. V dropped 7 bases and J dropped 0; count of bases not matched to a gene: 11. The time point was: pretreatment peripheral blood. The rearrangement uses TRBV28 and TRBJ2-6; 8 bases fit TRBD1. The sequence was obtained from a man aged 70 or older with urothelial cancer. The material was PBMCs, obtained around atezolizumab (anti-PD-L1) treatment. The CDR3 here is CASNLRTGPSSGANVLTF. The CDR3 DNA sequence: TGTGCCAGCAACCTTAGGACAGGGCCTAGCTCTGGGGCCAACGTCCTGACTTTC.